This T cell receptor (beta chain) was obtained from a study of graft-versus-host responses after intestinal transplantation. As for the study in general: Among the recipients, all got anti-thymocyte globulin induction and then tacrolimus and steroids for approximately 3 years.

The repertoire was sequenced with immunoSEQ multiplex PCR; TCRdb's copy has only in-frame clones and lacks some. The data contain 40,000 or so clones, 87% of them singletons. This clone has just one count. Its antigen is as yet unknown. One junction end disagrees with the germline gene, perhaps due to a read error. Other DNA sequences in the sample encode the same CDR3. The CDR3 has 12 amino acids. Germline V lookup: CDR1 LNHDA, CDR2 SQIVND (reference sequence). Broader study findings: High graft-versus-host to host-versus-graft clonal ratios were seen in allografts of patients with graft-donor T cell macrochimerism.

From the graft tissue, intraepithelial and lamina propria lymphocytes were released through processing. This chain connects TRBV19 to TRBJ1-1, with D uncertain. The sequenced sample was ileum tissue, obtained about 200 days after intestinal transplant. This TCR derives from a human patient who received an intestinal transplant, so some T cells may come from the graft donor. The CDR3: CASSMSWTEAFF. The CDR3 region has the DNA TGTGCCAGCAGTATGAGTTGGACTGAAGCTTTCTTT.